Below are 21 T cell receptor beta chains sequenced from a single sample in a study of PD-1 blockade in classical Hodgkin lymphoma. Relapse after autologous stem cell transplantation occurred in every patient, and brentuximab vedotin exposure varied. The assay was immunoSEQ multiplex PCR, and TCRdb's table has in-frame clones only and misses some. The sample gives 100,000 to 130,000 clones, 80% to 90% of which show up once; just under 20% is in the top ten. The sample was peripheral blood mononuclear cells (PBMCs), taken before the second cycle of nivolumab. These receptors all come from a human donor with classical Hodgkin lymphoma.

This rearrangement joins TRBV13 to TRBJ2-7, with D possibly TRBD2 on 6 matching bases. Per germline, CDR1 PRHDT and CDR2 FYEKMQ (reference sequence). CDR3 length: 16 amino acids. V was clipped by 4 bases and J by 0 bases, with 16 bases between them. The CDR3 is CASSSGRDGGSYEQYF. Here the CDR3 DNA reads TGTGCCAGCAGCTCTGGCCGGGACGGGGGCTCCTACGAGCAGTACTTC.

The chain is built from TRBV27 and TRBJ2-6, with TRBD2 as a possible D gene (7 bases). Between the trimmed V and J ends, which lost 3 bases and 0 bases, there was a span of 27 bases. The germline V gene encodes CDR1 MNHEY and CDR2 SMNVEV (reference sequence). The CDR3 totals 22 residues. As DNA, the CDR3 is TGTGCCAGCAGTTTCTCCCTAGGAGGGGGGGCCCCCCTCTCCTCTGGGGCCAACGTCCTGACTTTC. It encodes CASSFSLGGGAPLSSGANVLTF. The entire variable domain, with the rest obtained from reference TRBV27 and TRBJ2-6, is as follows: EAQVTQNPRYLITVTGKKLTVTCSQNMNHEYMSWYRQDPGLGLRQIYYSMNVEVTDKGDVPEGYKVSRKEKRNFPLILESPSPNQTSLYFCASSFSLGGGAPLSSGANVLTFGAGSRLTVL.

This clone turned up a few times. CDR3 DNA sequence: TGTGCCAGCAGCTCGGGGCTGAATGAAAAACTGTTTTTT. This sequence encodes CASSSGLNEKLFF. The chain couples TRBV11-2 to TRBJ1-4; weak D call: TRBD1 (5 bases). Germline V gives CDR1 SGHAT, CDR2 FQNNGV. V gave up 4 bases and J gave up 5 bases, with 8 bases separating them. The length of the CDR3 is 13 residues.

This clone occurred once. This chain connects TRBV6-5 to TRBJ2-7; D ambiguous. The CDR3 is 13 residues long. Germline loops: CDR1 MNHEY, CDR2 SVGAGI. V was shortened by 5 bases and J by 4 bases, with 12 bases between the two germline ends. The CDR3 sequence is CASSLEDPYEQYF. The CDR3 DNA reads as TGTGCCAGCAGTCTTGAGGATCCTTACGAGCAGTACTTC.

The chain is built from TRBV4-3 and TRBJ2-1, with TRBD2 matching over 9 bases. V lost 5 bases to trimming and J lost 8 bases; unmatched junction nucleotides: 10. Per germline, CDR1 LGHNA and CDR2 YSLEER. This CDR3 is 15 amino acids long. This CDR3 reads CASSDRGRANDEQFF. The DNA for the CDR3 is TGCGCCAGCAGCGACCGCGGGAGGGCCAACGATGAGCAGTTCTTC.

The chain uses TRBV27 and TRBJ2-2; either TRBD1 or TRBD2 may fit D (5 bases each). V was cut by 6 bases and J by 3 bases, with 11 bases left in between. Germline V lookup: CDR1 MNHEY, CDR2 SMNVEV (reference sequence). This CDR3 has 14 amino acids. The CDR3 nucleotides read TGTGCCAGCAGGGTCGGGGCCTACACCGGGGAGCTGTTTTTT. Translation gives CASRVGAYTGELFF.

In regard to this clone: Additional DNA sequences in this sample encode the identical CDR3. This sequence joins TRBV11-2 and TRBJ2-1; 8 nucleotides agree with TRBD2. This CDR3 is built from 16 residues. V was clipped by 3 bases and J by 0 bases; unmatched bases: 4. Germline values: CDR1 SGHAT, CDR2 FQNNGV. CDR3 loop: CASSFRTSGSYNEQFF. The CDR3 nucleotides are TGTGCCAGCAGCTTCAGAACTAGCGGCTCCTACAATGAGCAGTTCTTC.

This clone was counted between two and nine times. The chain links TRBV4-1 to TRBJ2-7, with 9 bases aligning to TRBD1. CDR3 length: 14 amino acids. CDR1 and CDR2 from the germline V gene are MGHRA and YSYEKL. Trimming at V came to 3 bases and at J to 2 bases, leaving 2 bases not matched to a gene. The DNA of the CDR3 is TGCGCCAGCAGCCAGGACAGGGGAACCTACGAGCAGTACTTC. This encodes CASSQDRGTYEQYF.

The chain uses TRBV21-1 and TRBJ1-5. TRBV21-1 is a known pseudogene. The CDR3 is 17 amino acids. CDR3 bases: TGTGCCAGCAGCAAAGCGCCAAAGTCCCCGCCATTGATCAACCAGCATTTT. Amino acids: CASSKAPKSPPLINQHF.

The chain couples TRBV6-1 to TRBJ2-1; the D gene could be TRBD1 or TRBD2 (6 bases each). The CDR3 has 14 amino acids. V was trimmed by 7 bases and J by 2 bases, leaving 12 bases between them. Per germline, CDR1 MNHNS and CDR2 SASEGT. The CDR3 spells CASKGGGPYNEQFF. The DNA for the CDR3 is TGTGCCAGCAAGGGTGGGGGGCCCTACAATGAGCAGTTCTTC.

In DNA, the CDR3 is TGTGCCAGCAGCCCCCGACAGGGAATCTATGGCTACACCTTC. Its protein is CASSPRQGIYGYTF. This chain uses TRBV7-9 with TRBJ1-2; 7 positions match TRBD1. Trimming at V came to 5 bases and at J to 4 bases, leaving 7 bases not matched to a gene. The CDR3 length is 14 residues. Germline V gene data show CDR1 as SEHNR and CDR2 as FQNEAQ (reference sequence).

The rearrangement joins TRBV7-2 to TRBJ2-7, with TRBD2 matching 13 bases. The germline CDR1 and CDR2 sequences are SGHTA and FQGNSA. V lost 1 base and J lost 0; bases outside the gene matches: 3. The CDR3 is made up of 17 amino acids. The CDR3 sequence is CASSLGWTSGSSYEQYF. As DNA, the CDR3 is TGTGCCAGCAGCTTAGGGTGGACTAGCGGGAGCTCCTACGAGCAGTACTTC.

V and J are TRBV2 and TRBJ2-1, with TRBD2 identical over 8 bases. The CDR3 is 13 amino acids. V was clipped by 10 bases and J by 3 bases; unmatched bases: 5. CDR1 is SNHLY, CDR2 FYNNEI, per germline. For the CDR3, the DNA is TGTGCCACCGGGAGGGAGAGCTACAATGAGCAGTTCTTC. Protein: CATGRESYNEQFF.

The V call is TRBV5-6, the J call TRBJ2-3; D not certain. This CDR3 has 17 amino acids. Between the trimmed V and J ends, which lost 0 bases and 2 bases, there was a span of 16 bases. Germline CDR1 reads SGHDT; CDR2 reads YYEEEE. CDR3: CASSLDTQSLPTDTQYF. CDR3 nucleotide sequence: TGTGCCAGCAGCTTGGATACACAGAGCCTACCCACAGATACGCAGTATTTT.

This CDR3 is CASSLALWDRGREQFF. Written as DNA, the CDR3 is TGTGCCAGCAGCTTAGCTTTATGGGACAGGGGCAGGGAGCAGTTCTTC. The chain joins TRBV7-2 to TRBJ2-1, with TRBD1 matching over 10 bases. The CDR3 is 16 amino acids. The ends lost 0 bases at V and 10 bases at J; junction bases unmatched: 9. CDR1 is SGHTA, CDR2 FQGNSA, per germline.

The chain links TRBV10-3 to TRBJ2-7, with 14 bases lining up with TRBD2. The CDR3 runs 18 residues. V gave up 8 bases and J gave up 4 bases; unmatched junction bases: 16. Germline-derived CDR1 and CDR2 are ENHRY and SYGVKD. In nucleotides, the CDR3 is TGTGCCATCGGGGGTGACGGACTAGCGGGAGGCATTGGTTACGAGCAGTACTTC. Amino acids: CAIGGDGLAGGIGYEQYF.

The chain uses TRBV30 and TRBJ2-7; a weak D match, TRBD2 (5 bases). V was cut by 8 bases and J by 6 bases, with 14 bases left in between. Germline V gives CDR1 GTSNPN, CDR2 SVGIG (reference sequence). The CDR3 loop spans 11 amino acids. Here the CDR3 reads CATLGGGEQYF. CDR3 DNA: TGTGCCACTTTAGGCGGAGGCGAGCAGTACTTC.

The CDR3 reads CASRLTQGGYEQYF. The CDR3 nucleotides read TGTGCCAGCAGATTGACACAGGGGGGCTACGAGCAGTACTTC. The gene calls are TRBV27 and TRBJ2-7; 8 bases match TRBD1. Germline CDR1 MNHEY, CDR2 SMNVEV (reference sequence). After removal of 6 bases from V and 3 bases from J, the junction contained 7 bases not matched to a gene. The CDR3 sequence is 14 residues long.

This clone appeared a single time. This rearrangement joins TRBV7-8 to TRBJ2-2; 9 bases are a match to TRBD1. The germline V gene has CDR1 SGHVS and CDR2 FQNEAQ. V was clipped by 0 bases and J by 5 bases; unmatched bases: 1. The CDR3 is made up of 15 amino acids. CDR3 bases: TGTGCCAGCAGCTTAGCGGGACAGGGTACCGGGGAGCTGTTTTTT. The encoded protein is CASSLAGQGTGELFF.

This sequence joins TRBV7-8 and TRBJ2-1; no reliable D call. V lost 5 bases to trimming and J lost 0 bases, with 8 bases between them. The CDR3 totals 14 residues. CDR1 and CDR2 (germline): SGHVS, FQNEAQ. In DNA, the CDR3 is TGTGCCAGCAGCACCCGTAACTCCTACAATGAGCAGTTCTTC. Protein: CASSTRNSYNEQFF.

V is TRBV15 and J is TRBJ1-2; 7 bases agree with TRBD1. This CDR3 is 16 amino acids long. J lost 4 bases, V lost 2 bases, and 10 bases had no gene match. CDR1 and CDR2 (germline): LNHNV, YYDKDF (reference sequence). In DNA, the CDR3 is TGTGCCACCAGCAGAAACCGACAGGGAATGAGCTATGGCTACACCTTC. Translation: CATSRNRQGMSYGYTF.